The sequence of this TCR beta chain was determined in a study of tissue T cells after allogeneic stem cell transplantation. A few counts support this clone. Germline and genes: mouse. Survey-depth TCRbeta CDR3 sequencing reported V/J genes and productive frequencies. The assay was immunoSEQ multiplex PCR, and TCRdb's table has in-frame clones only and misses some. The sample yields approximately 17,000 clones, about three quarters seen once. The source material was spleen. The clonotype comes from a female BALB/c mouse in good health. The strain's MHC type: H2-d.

The CDR3 loop reads CASRTSYEQYF. Partial CDR3 DNA: TGTGCCAGCAGGACTTCCTATGAACAGTAC. This chain joins TRBV13-3 and TRBJ2-7; D remains unclear. The CDR3 end is not reached by the read, which stops 1 residue before it; the germline J gene fills it in. The V end was cut by 5 bases, the J end by 1 base, with 4 bases between. The germline CDR1 and CDR2 sequences are NNHDY and SYVADS. This CDR3 is 11 amino acids long.